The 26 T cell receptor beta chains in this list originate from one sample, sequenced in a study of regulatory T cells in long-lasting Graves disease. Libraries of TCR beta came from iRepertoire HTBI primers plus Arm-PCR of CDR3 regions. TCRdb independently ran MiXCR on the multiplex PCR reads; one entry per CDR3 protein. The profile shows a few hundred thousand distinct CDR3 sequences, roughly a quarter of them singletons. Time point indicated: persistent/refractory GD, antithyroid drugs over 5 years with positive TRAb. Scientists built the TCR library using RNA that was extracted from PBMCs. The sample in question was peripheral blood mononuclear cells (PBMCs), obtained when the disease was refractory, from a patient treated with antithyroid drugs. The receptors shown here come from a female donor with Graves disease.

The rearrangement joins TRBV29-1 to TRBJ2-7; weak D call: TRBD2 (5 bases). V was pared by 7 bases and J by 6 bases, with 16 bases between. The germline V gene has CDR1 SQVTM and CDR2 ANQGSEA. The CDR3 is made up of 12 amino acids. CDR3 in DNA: TGCAGCGCGGGGTCGAGGGCCGTCGAGCAGTACTTC. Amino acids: CSAGSRAVEQYF.

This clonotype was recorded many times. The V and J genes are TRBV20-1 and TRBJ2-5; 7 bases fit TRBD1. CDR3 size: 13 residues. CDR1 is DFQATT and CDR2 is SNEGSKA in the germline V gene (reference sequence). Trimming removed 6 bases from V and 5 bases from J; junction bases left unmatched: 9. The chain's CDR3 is CSAHTGDVETQYF. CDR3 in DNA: TGCAGTGCGCACACAGGGGATGTGGAGACCCAGTACTTC.

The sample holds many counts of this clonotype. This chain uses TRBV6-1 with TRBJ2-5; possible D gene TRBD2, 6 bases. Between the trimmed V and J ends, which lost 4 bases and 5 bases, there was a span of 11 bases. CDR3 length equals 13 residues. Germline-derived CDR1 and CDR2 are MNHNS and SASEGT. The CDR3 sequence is CASSVSGVETQYF. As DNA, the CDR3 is TGTGCCAGCAGTGTGTCGGGGGTGGAGACCCAGTACTTC.

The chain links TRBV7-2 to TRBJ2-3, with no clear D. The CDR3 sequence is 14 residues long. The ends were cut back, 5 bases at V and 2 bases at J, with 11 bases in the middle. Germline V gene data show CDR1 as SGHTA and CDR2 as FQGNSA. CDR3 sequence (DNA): TGTGCCAGCAGCCCAAGAGGCACCACAGATACGCAGTATTTT. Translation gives CASSPRGTTDTQYF. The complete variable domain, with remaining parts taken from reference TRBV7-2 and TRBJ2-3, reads GAGVSQSPSNKVTEKGKDVELRCDPISGHTALYWYRQSLGQGLEFLIYFQGNSAPDKSGLPSDRFSAERTGGSVSTLTIQRTQQEDSAVYLCASSPRGTTDTQYFGPGTRLTVL.

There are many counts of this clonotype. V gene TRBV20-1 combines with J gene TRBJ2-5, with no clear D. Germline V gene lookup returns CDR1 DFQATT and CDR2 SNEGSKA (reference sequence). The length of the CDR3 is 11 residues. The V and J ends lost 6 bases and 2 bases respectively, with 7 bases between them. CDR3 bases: TGCAGTGCCGAGATTCAAGAGACCCAGTACTTC. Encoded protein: CSAEIQETQYF.

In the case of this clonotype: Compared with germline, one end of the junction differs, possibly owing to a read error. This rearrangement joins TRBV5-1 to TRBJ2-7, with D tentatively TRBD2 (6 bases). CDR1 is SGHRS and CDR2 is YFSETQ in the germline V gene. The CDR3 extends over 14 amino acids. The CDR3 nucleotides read TGCGCCAGCACCTTGGATGGAGGGGCCTACGAGCAGTACTTC. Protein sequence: CASTLDGGAYEQYF.

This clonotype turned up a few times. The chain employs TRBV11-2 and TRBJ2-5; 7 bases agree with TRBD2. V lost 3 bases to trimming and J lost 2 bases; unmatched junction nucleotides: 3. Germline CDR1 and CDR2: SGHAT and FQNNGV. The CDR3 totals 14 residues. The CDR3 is CASSFTSVQETQYF. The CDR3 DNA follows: TGTGCCAGCAGCTTCACTAGCGTACAAGAGACCCAGTACTTC. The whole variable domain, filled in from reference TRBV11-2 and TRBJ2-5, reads EAGVAQSPRYKIIEKRQSVAFWCNPISGHATLYWYQQILGQGPKLLIQFQNNGVVDDSQLPKDRFSAERLKGVDSTLKIQPAKLEDSAVYLCASSFTSVQETQYFGPGTRLLVL.

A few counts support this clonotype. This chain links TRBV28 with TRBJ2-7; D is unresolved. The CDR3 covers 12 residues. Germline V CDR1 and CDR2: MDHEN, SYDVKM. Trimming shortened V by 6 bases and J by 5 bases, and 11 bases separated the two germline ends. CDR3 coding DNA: TGTGCCAGCAGGGACCGCCTGGACGAGCAGTACTTC. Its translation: CASRDRLDEQYF.

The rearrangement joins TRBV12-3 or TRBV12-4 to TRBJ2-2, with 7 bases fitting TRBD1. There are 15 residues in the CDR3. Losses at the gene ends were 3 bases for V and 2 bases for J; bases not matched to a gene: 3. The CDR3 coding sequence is TGTGCCAGCAGTTTCCGACAGGGAAACACCGGGGAGCTGTTTTTT. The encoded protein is CASSFRQGNTGELFF.

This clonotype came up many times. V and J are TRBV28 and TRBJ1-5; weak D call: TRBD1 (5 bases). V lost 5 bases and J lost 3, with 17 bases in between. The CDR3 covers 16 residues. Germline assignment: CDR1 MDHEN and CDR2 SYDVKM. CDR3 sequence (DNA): TGTGCCAGCAGTCAGAGCTTGGGGCAGCTCAATCAGCCCCAGCATTTT. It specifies CASSQSLGQLNQPQHF.

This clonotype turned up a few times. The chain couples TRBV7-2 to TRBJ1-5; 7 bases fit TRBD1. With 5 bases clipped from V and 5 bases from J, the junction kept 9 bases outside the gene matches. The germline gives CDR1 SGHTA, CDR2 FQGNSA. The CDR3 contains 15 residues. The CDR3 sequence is CASSLETGIDQPQHF. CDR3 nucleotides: TGTGCCAGCAGCCTCGAGACAGGGATAGATCAGCCCCAGCATTTT.

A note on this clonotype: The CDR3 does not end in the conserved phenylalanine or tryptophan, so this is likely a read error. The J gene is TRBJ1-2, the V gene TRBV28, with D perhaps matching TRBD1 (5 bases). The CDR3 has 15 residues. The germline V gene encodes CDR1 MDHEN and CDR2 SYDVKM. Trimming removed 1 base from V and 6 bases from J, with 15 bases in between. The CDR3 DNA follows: TGTGCCAGCAGTTTATCACAGGAGAGTGTCAATGGCTACACCCTC. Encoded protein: CASSLSQESVNGYTL.

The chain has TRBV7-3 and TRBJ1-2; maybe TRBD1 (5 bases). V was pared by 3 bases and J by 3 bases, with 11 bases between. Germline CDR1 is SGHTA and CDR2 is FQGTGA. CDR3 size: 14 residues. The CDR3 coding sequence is TGTGCCAGCAGCTTGCGGGGGTGGGACTATGGCTACACCTTC. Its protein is CASSLRGWDYGYTF. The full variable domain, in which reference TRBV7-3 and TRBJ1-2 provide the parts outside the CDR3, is GAGVSQTPSNKVTEKGKYVELRCDPISGHTALYWYRQSLGQGPEFLIYFQGTGAADDSGLPNDRFFAVRPEGSVSTLKIQRTERGDSAVYLCASSLRGWDYGYTFGSGTRLTVV.

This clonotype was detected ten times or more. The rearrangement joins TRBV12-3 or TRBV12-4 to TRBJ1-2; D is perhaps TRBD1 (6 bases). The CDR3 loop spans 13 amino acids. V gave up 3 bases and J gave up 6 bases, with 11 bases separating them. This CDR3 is CASSFSWTDGYTF. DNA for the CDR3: TGTGCCAGCAGTTTTTCGTGGACAGATGGCTACACCTTC.

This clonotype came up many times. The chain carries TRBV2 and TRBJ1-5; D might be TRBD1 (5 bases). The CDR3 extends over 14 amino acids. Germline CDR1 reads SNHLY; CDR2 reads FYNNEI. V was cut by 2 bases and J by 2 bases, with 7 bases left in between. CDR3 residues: CASSERDGNQPQHF. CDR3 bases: TGTGCCAGCAGTGAAAGGGACGGCAATCAGCCCCAGCATTTT.

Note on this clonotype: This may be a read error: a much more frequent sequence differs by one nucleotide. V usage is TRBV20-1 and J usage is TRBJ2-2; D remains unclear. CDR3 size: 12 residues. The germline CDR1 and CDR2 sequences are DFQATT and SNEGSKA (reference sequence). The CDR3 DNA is TGCGGTGCTAGAAAGGGCTGGGCCGAGCTGTTTTTT. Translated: CGARKGWAELFF.

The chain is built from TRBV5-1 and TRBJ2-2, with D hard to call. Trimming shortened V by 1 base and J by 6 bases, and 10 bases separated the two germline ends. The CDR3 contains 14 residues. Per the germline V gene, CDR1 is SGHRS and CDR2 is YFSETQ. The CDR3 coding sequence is TGCGCCAGCAGCTTGTCGCTGGGGTCCGGGGAGCTGTTTTTT. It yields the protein CASSLSLGSGELFF.

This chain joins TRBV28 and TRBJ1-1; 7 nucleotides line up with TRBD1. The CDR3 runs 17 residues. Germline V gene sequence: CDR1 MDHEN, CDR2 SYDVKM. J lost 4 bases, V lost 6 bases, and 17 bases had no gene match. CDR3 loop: CASRRTGGGLGRTEAFF. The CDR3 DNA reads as TGTGCCAGCAGAAGGACAGGTGGGGGGTTGGGACGCACTGAAGCTTTCTTT.

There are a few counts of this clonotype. CDR3 residues: CASKLAEGSFAKNIQYF. CDR3 nucleotide sequence: TGTGCCAGTAAACTGGCGGAGGGATCATTTGCCAAAAACATTCAGTACTTC. V usage is TRBV19 and J usage is TRBJ2-4; D perhaps matches TRBD2 (6 bases). The CDR3 totals 17 residues. V lost 7 bases and J lost 1, with 20 bases in between. Germline values: CDR1 LNHDA, CDR2 SQIVND (reference sequence).

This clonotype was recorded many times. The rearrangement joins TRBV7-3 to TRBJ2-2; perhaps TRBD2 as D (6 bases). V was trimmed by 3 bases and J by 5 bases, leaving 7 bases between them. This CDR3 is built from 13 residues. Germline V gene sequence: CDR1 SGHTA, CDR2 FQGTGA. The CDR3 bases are TGTGCCAGCAGCTTCGGGGGAACCGGGGAGCTGTTTTTT. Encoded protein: CASSFGGTGELFF.

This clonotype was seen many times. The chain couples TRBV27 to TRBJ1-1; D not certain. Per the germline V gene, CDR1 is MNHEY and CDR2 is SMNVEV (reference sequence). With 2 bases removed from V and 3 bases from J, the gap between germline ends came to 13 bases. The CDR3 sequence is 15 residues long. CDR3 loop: CASSLRRGRDTEAFF. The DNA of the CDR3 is TGTGCCAGCAGTTTAAGGAGAGGGCGCGACACTGAAGCTTTCTTT.

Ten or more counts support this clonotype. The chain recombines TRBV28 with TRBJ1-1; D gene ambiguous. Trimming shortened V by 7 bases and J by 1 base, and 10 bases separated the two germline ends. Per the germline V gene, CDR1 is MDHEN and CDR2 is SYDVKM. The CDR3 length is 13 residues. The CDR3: CASTHGGNTEAFF. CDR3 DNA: TGTGCCAGCACTCATGGAGGGAACACTGAAGCTTTCTTT.

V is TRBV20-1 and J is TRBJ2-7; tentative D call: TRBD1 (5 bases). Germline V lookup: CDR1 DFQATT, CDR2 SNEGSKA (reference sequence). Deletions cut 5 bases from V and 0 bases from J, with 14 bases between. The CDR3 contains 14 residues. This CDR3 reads CSALDTTSSYEQYF. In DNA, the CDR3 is TGCAGTGCTTTGGACACCACCAGCTCCTACGAGCAGTACTTC.

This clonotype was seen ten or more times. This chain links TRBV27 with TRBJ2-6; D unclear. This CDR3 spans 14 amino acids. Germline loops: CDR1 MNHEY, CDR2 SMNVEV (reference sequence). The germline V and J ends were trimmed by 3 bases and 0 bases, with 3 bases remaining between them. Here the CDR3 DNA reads TGTGCCAGCAGTTTGGACTCTGGGGCCAACGTCCTGACTTTC. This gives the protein CASSLDSGANVLTF.

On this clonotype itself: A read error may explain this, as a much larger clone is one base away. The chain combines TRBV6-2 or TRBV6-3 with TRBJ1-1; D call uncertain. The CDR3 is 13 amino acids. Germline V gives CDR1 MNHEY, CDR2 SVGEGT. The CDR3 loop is CASRPLKNTEVFF. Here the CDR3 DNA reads TGTGCCAGCAGGCCTTTGAAGAACACTGAAGTTTTCTTT.

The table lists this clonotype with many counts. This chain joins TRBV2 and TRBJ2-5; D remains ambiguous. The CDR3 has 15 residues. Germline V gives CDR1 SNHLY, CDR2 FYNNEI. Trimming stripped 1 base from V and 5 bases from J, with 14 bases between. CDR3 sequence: CASSEEAGRRETQYF. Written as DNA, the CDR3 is TGTGCCAGCAGTGAAGAAGCTGGACGACGGGAGACCCAGTACTTC.